What follows are 21 T cell receptor beta chains derived from one specimen sequenced in a study of T cell changes during pregnancy in multiple sclerosis. The table came from immunoSEQ multiplex PCR; TCRdb's copy has only in-frame clones and leaves some out. Of roughly 40,000 clones listed, just over 90% are singletons. Source: peripheral blood, taken before pregnancy. Source of these receptors: a female donor with multiple sclerosis, enrolled in a pregnancy study.

The gene calls are TRBV5-1 and TRBJ1-4; TRBD1 matches at 9 bases. J was trimmed by 6 bases and V by 1 base; bases with no gene match: 1. Germline-derived CDR1 and CDR2 are SGHRS and YFSETQ. The CDR3 is 14 amino acids. The DNA for the CDR3 is TGCGCCAGCAGCTTGTGGACAGGGGATGAAAAACTGTTTTTT. Protein sequence: CASSLWTGDEKLFF.

The chain joins TRBV9 to TRBJ2-2, with D perhaps TRBD2 (6 bases). Trimming took 0 bases from V and 5 from J, leaving 8 bases between them. The CDR3 extends over 14 amino acids. Germline V gene lookup returns CDR1 SGDLS and CDR2 YYNGEE. The CDR3 bases are TGTGCCAGCAGCGTAGCGGGAGAAACCGGGGAGCTGTTTTTT. Its translation: CASSVAGETGELFF.

J is TRBJ1-1 and V is TRBV2, with TRBD1 identical over 10 bases. V shed 5 bases and J 2 bases; nucleotides not matched to a gene: 5. Germline V gene data show CDR1 as SNHLY and CDR2 as FYNNEI. The CDR3 length is 15 residues. The CDR3 DNA sequence: TGTGCCAGCAGTATCCGACAGGGGGCTAACACTGAAGCTTTCTTT. Translation gives CASSIRQGANTEAFF.

The J gene is TRBJ2-1, the V gene TRBV18; TRBD2 agrees at 14 bases. The CDR3 totals 15 residues. The V gene's germline CDR1 is KGHSH and CDR2 LQKENI. J lost 5 bases, V lost 5 bases, and 2 bases had no gene match. CDR3 sequence (DNA): TGTGCCAGCTCAGCGGGACTAGCGGGAGACAATGAGCAGTTCTTC. Protein product: CASSAGLAGDNEQFF.

This clone has a single count. The chain uses TRBV28 and TRBJ2-3, with 7 positions matching TRBD1. Germline values: CDR1 MDHEN, CDR2 SYDVKM. The J segment lost 2 bases and the V segment lost 4 bases, leaving 6 bases of the junction unmatched. This CDR3 region has 15 residues. The CDR3 region is CASSYSTGATDTQYF. Written as DNA, the CDR3 is TGTGCCAGCAGTTACTCCACAGGGGCCACAGATACGCAGTATTTT.

This clone has only one observation. This chain connects TRBV28 to TRBJ2-3; TRBD2 matches 8 bases. This CDR3 comprises 18 residues. Germline trimming cut 2 bases from V and 4 bases from J; bases unmatched to any gene: 14. Germline CDR1 reads MDHEN; CDR2 reads SYDVKM. The chain's CDR3 is CASSLASSGLSTADTQYF. The DNA of the CDR3 is TGTGCCAGCAGTTTAGCGTCTAGCGGGTTGAGTACGGCAGATACGCAGTATTTT.

This clone was observed once. This chain links TRBV19 with TRBJ2-3; possibly TRBD1 for D (6 bases). Germline assignment: CDR1 LNHDA and CDR2 SQIVND (reference sequence). CDR3 length: 16 residues. Trimming took 6 bases from V and 2 from J, leaving 18 bases between them. CDR3 DNA sequence: TGTGCCAGTAGCAGGACCCGGGACACAAACACAGATACGCAGTATTTT. Its translation: CASSRTRDTNTDTQYF.

This rearrangement joins TRBV4-1 to TRBJ2-6; 7 positions agree with TRBD1. The ends lost 2 bases at V and 6 bases at J; junction bases unmatched: 4. This CDR3 spans 15 amino acids. The germline CDR1 and CDR2 sequences are MGHRA and YSYEKL. The CDR3 here is CASSQRTGEANVLTF. The CDR3 region has the DNA TGCGCCAGCAGCCAAAGAACAGGGGAGGCCAACGTCCTGACTTTC.

The chain links TRBV7-9 to TRBJ2-7; 10 positions match TRBD2. The junction had 9 bases not matched to a gene; V was cut back by 1 base and J by 6 bases. Germline V lookup: CDR1 SEHNR, CDR2 FQNEAQ (reference sequence). The CDR3 spans 16 residues. Here the CDR3 reads CASSLGLAGESAEQYF. The CDR3 region has the DNA TGTGCCAGCAGCTTAGGTCTAGCGGGAGAGTCCGCCGAGCAGTACTTC. Combining the CDR3 with reference TRBV7-9 and TRBJ2-7 gives the whole variable domain DTGVSQNPRHKITKRGQNVTFRCDPISEHNRLYWYRQTLGQGPEFLTYFQNEAQLEKSRLLSDRFSAERPKGSFSTLEIQRTEQGDSAMYLCASSLGLAGESAEQYFGPGTRLTVT.

V is TRBV5-1 and J is TRBJ2-7; TRBD1 matches 8 bases. CDR3 length: 16 residues. The V gene end was trimmed by 3 bases and the J gene end by 0 bases; junction bases not matched to a gene: 8. Germline CDR1 reads SGHRS; CDR2 reads YFSETQ. The CDR3 loop reads CASSWSDRGISYEQYF. The DNA for the CDR3 is TGCGCCAGCAGCTGGTCCGACAGGGGAATCTCCTACGAGCAGTACTTC.

About this clone itself: A read error may account for a junction end that differs from germline. The CDR3 DNA sequence: TGTGCCAGCAGCCTCCCCCGGGGGACTCCCAAATACGGGCAGTACTTC. It specifies CASSLPRGTPKYGQYF. The chain couples TRBV7-3 to TRBJ2-7; possibly TRBD2 for D (6 bases). This CDR3 has 16 amino acids. Germline CDR1 reads SGHTA; CDR2 reads FQGTGA.

This clone showed up just once. V usage is TRBV18 and J usage is TRBJ2-7; 10 nucleotides align to TRBD2. V gave up 6 bases and J gave up 5 bases; unmatched junction bases: 7. CDR1 is KGHSH, CDR2 LQKENI, per germline. The CDR3 consists of 14 residues. The DNA of the CDR3 is TGTGCCAGCTCGGCTAGCGGGAGTACCAACGAGCAGTACTTC. This codes for CASSASGSTNEQYF.

The chain recombines TRBV30 with TRBJ2-7; no clear D gene. V lost 2 bases to trimming and J lost 7 bases, with 12 bases between them. The CDR3 covers 12 residues. Looked up from germline, CDR1 is GTSNPN and CDR2 is SVGIG (reference sequence). DNA for the CDR3: TGTGCCTGGAGTAGGATGGCGAGGGAGCAGTACTTC. Protein: CAWSRMAREQYF.

The chain links TRBV30 to TRBJ1-1, with a possible D match to TRBD1 (6 bases). CDR3 size: 12 residues. The V end lost 4 bases, the J end lost 11 bases, and 17 bases lay between the germline ends. The germline V gene has CDR1 GTSNPN and CDR2 SVGIG (reference sequence). The CDR3: CAWTPLETGAFF. The CDR3 DNA sequence: TGTGCCTGGACACCCCTAGAGACAGGCGCTTTCTTT.

The gene calls are TRBV27 and TRBJ1-1, with 7 bases that match TRBD1. J lost 1 base, V lost 6 bases, and 8 bases had no gene match. The V gene's germline CDR1 is MNHEY and CDR2 SMNVEV (reference sequence). CDR3 length equals 15 residues. Here the CDR3 reads CASSGRGPGNTEAFF. CDR3 coding DNA: TGTGCCAGCAGCGGTAGGGGGCCAGGGAACACTGAAGCTTTCTTT.

This clone occurred once. The rearrangement links TRBV30 to TRBJ2-7; weak D call: TRBD2 (5 bases). Trimming stripped 3 bases from V and 3 bases from J, with 6 bases between. The germline V gene encodes CDR1 GTSNPN and CDR2 SVGIG (reference sequence). The CDR3 runs to 11 residues. The CDR3 loop reads CAWSGNYEQYF. The CDR3 DNA is TGTGCCTGGAGCGGGAACTACGAGCAGTACTTC.

The V and J genes are TRBV6-1 and TRBJ2-1; D might be TRBD2 (6 bases). Germline loops: CDR1 MNHNS, CDR2 SASEGT. The CDR3 totals 15 residues. The V gene lost 2 bases and the J gene lost 1 base, with 9 bases spanning the gap. The CDR3 nucleotides read TGTGCCAGCAGTGAACGGGGGTGGTCCTACAATGAGCAGTTCTTC. As protein: CASSERGWSYNEQFF.

The CDR3, as DNA: TGTGCCTGGAGCTCAGGGAACCGTTACTATGGCTACACCTTC. It translates to CAWSSGNRYYGYTF. The chain has TRBV30 and TRBJ1-2; a possible D gene is TRBD1 (5 bases). The germline V gene has CDR1 GTSNPN and CDR2 SVGIG (reference sequence). V dropped 3 bases and J dropped 3 bases, with 14 bases sitting between them. CDR3 length: 14 residues. Full variable domain (outside the CDR3, taken from reference TRBV30 and TRBJ1-2): SQTIHQWPATLVQPVGSPLSLECTVEGTSNPNLYWYRQAAGRGLQLLFYSVGIGQISSEVPQNLSASRPQDRQFILSSKKLLLSDSGFYLCAWSSGNRYYGYTFGSGTRLTVV.

The chain joins TRBV2 to TRBJ1-1, with D tentatively TRBD1 (5 bases). The CDR3 has 13 amino acids. Germline V CDR1 and CDR2: SNHLY, FYNNEI. V gave up 4 bases and J gave up 5 bases, with 11 bases separating them. For the CDR3, the DNA is TGTGCCAGCAGTGTCGGGGGGGAGACTGAAGCTTTCTTT. Its protein product is CASSVGGETEAFF.

The chain combines TRBV4-1 with TRBJ2-7; TRBD1 aligns across 8 bases. The CDR3 sequence is 13 residues long. CDR1 MGHRA and CDR2 YSYEKL come from the germline V gene. The V segment lost 2 bases and the J segment 3 bases; nucleotides outside the gene matches: 0. The CDR3 reads CASSQTGGYEQYF. The CDR3 coding sequence is TGCGCCAGCAGCCAAACAGGGGGCTACGAGCAGTACTTC.

V gene TRBV6-5 combines with J gene TRBJ1-1, with TRBD1 identical over 7 bases. The CDR3 is 13 residues long. V shed 2 bases and J 3 bases; nucleotides not matched to a gene: 0. CDR1 and CDR2 from the germline V gene are MNHEY and SVGAGI. CDR3 bases: TGTGCCAGCAGTTACGACAGGGACACTGAAGCTTTCTTT. Protein: CASSYDRDTEAFF.